This TCR beta chain is drawn from a study of T cell changes during pregnancy in multiple sclerosis. Germline V gives CDR1 SGHNT, CDR2 YYREEE (reference sequence). V lost 3 bases and J 0 bases, leaving 13 bases between the germline ends. The CDR3 runs 16 residues. Clones were read by immunoSEQ multiplex PCR, and TCRdb kept only the in-frame ones, dropping some. The data contain 60,000 to 75,000 clones, about nine tenths of them singletons. The clonotype originates from a female donor with multiple sclerosis, enrolled in a pregnancy study. The material was peripheral blood, obtained in the third trimester of pregnancy. The chain joins TRBV5-4 to TRBJ2-1, with a weak D call TRBD2 (7 bases). CDR3: CASSWGGHNSYNEQFF. The CDR3 DNA follows: TGTGCCAGCAGCTGGGGGGGACATAACTCCTACAATGAGCAGTTCTTC.